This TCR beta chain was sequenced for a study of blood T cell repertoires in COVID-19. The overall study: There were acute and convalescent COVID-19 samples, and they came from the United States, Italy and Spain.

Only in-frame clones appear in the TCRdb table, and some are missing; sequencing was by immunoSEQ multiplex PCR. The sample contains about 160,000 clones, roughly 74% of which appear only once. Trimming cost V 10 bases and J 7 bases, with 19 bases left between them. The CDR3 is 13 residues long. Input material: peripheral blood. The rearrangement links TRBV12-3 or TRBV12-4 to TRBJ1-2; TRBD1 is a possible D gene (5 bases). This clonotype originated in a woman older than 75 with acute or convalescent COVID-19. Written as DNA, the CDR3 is TGTGCCACCTCTGTTAGGGGTAGTCTTGGCTACACCTTC. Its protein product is CATSVRGSLGYTF.